One and the same sample provided the 8 T cell receptor beta chains below, sequenced in a study of T-cell reconstitution after alpha-beta-depleted transplantation in children. For TCRbeta, the library was prepared with unique molecular identifiers. MiXCR was run by TCRdb on the PCR reads, yielding one entry per CDR3 protein. The data contain about 980,000 distinct CDR3 sequences, about 29% of them singletons. Source: PBMCs, mostly from graft donor cells, taken 360 days after TCRalphabeta/CD19-depleted stem cell transplant. These receptors all come from a boy in the first two years of life who had a stem cell transplant for SCID, so the T cells may come from the graft donor.

In its sample, this clonotype was seen a few times. This CDR3 reads CASSTQGNYGYTF. The CDR3 DNA is TGTGCCAGCAGTACCCAGGGAAACTATGGCTACACCTTC. The genes are TRBV2 and TRBJ1-2; D perhaps matches TRBD1 (5 bases). This CDR3 has 13 amino acids. V was shortened by 5 bases and J by 2 bases, with 9 bases between the two germline ends. Germline V CDR1 and CDR2: SNHLY, FYNNEI.

The rearrangement links TRBV7-9 to TRBJ1-1; possible D gene TRBD1, 6 bases. CDR1 is SEHNR, CDR2 FQNEAQ, per germline (reference sequence). There are 15 residues in the CDR3. V was trimmed by 3 bases and J by 0 bases, leaving 11 bases between them. In DNA form, the CDR3 reads TGTGCCAGCAGCTTGTTGACAGGCTTGAACACTGAAGCTTTCTTT. Its translation: CASSLLTGLNTEAFF.

The chain joins TRBV6-5 to TRBJ1-5, with D tentatively TRBD1 (6 bases). CDR1 and CDR2 from the germline V gene are MNHEY and SVGAGI. The CDR3 covers 14 residues. Deletions cut 4 bases from V and 2 bases from J, with 9 bases between. Here the CDR3 reads CASSSQGRNQPQHF. CDR3 bases: TGTGCCAGCAGTTCACAGGGCCGCAATCAGCCCCAGCATTTT.

This clonotype was counted a few times. This rearrangement joins TRBV11-2 to TRBJ2-1, with 8 bases lining up with TRBD2. J gave up 9 bases and V 1 base, and 5 bases lay outside the gene matches. The germline gives CDR1 SGHAT, CDR2 FQNNGV. This CDR3 has 14 amino acids. CDR3 in DNA: TGTGCCAGCAGCTTAGCGGGGGGGCCAAGTGAGCAGTTCTTC. Protein sequence: CASSLAGGPSEQFF.

This clonotype was observed a few times. DNA of the CDR3: TGTGCCAGCAGCCCCGGGACAGGGCGGCCCGGGGAGCTGTTTTTT. Translation: CASSPGTGRPGELFF. The chain combines TRBV5-6 with TRBJ2-2, with TRBD1 identical over 9 bases. J was trimmed by 6 bases and V by 4 bases; bases with no gene match: 7. Germline CDR1 and CDR2: SGHDT and YYEEEE. This CDR3 is 15 amino acids long.

The chain employs TRBV15 and TRBJ2-7; no firm D call. Germline CDR1 reads LNHNV; CDR2 reads YYDKDF (reference sequence). The V end was cut by 2 bases, the J end by 1 base, with 12 bases between. The CDR3 is made up of 15 amino acids. CDR3 bases: TGTGCCACCAGCAGACTAAACGGGTCTTCCTACGAGCAGTACTTC. Translated: CATSRLNGSSYEQYF.

This clonotype was counted a few times. This rearrangement joins TRBV6-2 or TRBV6-3 to TRBJ2-2; TRBD2 agrees at 11 bases. Germline CDR1 and CDR2: MNHEY and SVGEGT. Trimming cost V 7 bases and J 11 bases; bases outside gene matches: 6. The CDR3 covers 13 residues. The CDR3 nucleotides read TGTGCCAGCACCAATAGCGGGGGGGCCGAGCTGTTTTTT. Amino acid sequence: CASTNSGGAELFF.

The chain has TRBV5-4 and TRBJ2-1; 8 bases map to TRBD2. Trimming at V came to 0 bases and at J to 4 bases, leaving 6 bases not matched to a gene. Germline V lookup: CDR1 SGHNT, CDR2 YYREEE (reference sequence). The CDR3 consists of 16 residues. The DNA of the CDR3 is TGTGCCAGCAGCTTGGCGGTGCGGGGGGATTACAATGAGCAGTTCTTC. Translating gives CASSLAVRGDYNEQFF.